This entry lists 25 T cell receptor beta chains sequenced from one sample in a study of T-cell memory formation after mild COVID-19. Each CDR3 protein gets one entry after TCRdb re-called the 5' RACE reads with MiXCR. The top ten hold about 20% of the sample, which has about 350,000 distinct CDR3 sequences, about 13% seen once. Sequencing was performed on PBMCs or a T cell subset sorted from them (not recorded which). Receptors originate from a man younger than 35 who had mild COVID-19 (a few samples of this study predate the infection). Cell type and time point are not known.

The rearrangement joins TRBV12-3 or TRBV12-4 to TRBJ2-7, with D perhaps matching TRBD1 (6 bases). The V end was cut by 6 bases, the J end by 2 bases, with 14 bases between. The CDR3 has 14 amino acids. CDR3 region: CASSQGSAPYEQYF. For the CDR3, the DNA is TGTGCCAGCAGCCAGGGGTCCGCGCCCTACGAGCAGTACTTC.

This clonotype came up many times. The chain has TRBV6-2 or TRBV6-3 and TRBJ2-7; D gene unclear. Germline CDR1 is MNHEY and CDR2 is SVGEGT. The length of the CDR3 is 15 residues. Deletions cut 3 bases from V and 0 bases from J, with 12 bases between. The CDR3 DNA reads TGTGCCAGCAGTTATGGCCACTACCTCTCCTACGAGCAGTACTTC. Its translation: CASSYGHYLSYEQYF.

This clonotype was observed a single time. The V call is TRBV29-1, the J call TRBJ1-3; no clear D. The length of the CDR3 is 12 residues. CDR1 SQVTM and CDR2 ANQGSEA come from the germline V gene. V dropped 4 bases and J dropped 4 bases, with 8 bases sitting between them. This chain's CDR3 is CSVVVPGNTIYF. In DNA, the CDR3 is TGCAGCGTTGTGGTGCCCGGAAACACCATATATTTT.

The rearrangement links TRBV7-2 to TRBJ2-7, with 11 bases that match TRBD1. V was pared by 4 bases and J by 6 bases, with 2 bases of the junction left unmatched. Germline V gene data show CDR1 as SGHTA and CDR2 as FQGNSA. This CDR3 region has 13 residues. CDR3: CASSWTGGAEQYV. In DNA form, the CDR3 reads TGTGCCAGCAGCTGGACAGGGGGCGCCGAGCAGTACGTC.

V and J are TRBV15 and TRBJ1-2, with a tentative D call TRBD1 (5 bases). Looked up from germline, CDR1 is LNHNV and CDR2 is YYDKDF (reference sequence). This CDR3 comprises 14 residues. V lost 5 bases to trimming and J lost 7 bases, with 17 bases between them. The CDR3 nucleotides are TGTGCCACCAGCGGGGGGACGGGAGAAAGTGGCTACACCTTC. Translation: CATSGGTGESGYTF. The variable domain in full, with the rest retrieved from reference TRBV15 and TRBJ1-2, is DAMVIQNPRYQVTQFGKPVTLSCSQTLNHNVMYWYQQKSSQAPKLLFHYYDKDFNNEADTPDNFQSRRPNTSFCFLDIRSPGLGDTAMYLCATSGGTGESGYTFGSGTRLTVV.

V and J are TRBV4-1 and TRBJ2-5, with TRBD2 matching over 13 bases. After removal of 4 bases from V and 4 bases from J, the junction contained 12 bases not matched to a gene. Germline V CDR1 and CDR2: MGHRA, YSYEKL. The CDR3 covers 18 residues. DNA for the CDR3: TGCGCCAGCAGCCGAGGACTAGCGGGGGCCGGAGACCCAGAGACCCAGTACTTC. Its protein is CASSRGLAGAGDPETQYF.

V and J are TRBV12-3 or TRBV12-4 and TRBJ2-5, with a tentative D call TRBD1 (5 bases). V lost 3 bases and J lost 5, with 13 bases in between. This CDR3 has 14 amino acids. The CDR3 loop is CASSFGATAETQYF. As DNA, the CDR3 is TGTGCCAGCAGTTTTGGGGCCACCGCGGAGACCCAGTACTTC.

This clonotype turned up a few times. The CDR3 reads CASRGLSAFF. In DNA, the CDR3 is TGTGCCAGCAGGGGCTTATCGGCTTTCTTT. The chain has TRBV2 and TRBJ1-1; D is unclear. CDR1 is SNHLY and CDR2 is FYNNEI in the germline V gene. V was clipped by 6 bases and J by 11 bases, with 10 bases between them. This CDR3 spans 10 amino acids.

This clonotype was detected only a few times. The chain couples TRBV7-8 to TRBJ2-5; D tentatively reads TRBD1 or TRBD2 (5 bases each). The CDR3 spans 15 residues. Trimming shortened V by 1 base and J by 5 bases, and 14 bases separated the two germline ends. Germline-derived CDR1 and CDR2 are SGHVS and FQNEAQ. The CDR3: CASSLVHQGGETQYF. The CDR3 coding sequence is TGTGCCAGCAGCTTAGTTCACCAGGGCGGGGAGACCCAGTACTTC.

This clonotype came up a few times. V is TRBV2 and J is TRBJ2-7, with D unresolved. The CDR3 has 13 residues. Deletions cut 3 bases from V and 1 base from J, with 7 bases between. Germline V CDR1 and CDR2: SNHLY, FYNNEI. The chain's CDR3 is CASSEWESYEQYF. DNA of the CDR3: TGTGCCAGCAGTGAGTGGGAATCCTACGAGCAGTACTTC.

In this sample, this clonotype turned up a few times. The chain has TRBV28 and TRBJ1-1, with TRBD1 identical over 7 bases. The germline gives CDR1 MDHEN, CDR2 SYDVKM. This CDR3 has 15 amino acids. After removal of 5 bases from V and 0 bases from J, the junction contained 6 bases not matched to a gene. The CDR3 loop reads CASSTGDRMNTEAFF. The CDR3 coding sequence is TGTGCCAGCAGTACAGGGGACCGCATGAACACTGAAGCTTTCTTT.

This clonotype was recorded a few times. The chain combines TRBV7-9 with TRBJ2-7, with no clear D. The CDR3 runs 13 residues. Trimming cost V 3 bases and J 3 bases, with 9 bases left between them. Germline-derived CDR1 and CDR2 are SEHNR and FQNEAQ (reference sequence). The CDR3 loop is CASSFNVDYEQYF. CDR3 nucleotide sequence: TGTGCCAGCAGCTTTAACGTCGACTACGAGCAGTACTTC.

The chain carries TRBV5-1 and TRBJ1-1; 9 bases match TRBD1. Germline V gene data show CDR1 as SGHRS and CDR2 as YFSETQ. The CDR3 is 14 amino acids. J lost 4 bases, V lost 4 bases, and 5 bases had no gene match. The CDR3 DNA sequence: TGCGCCAGCAGCACTGGACAGGGGTTCACTGAAGCTTTCTTT. Translating it yields CASSTGQGFTEAFF.

This clonotype was found a few times. The V call is TRBV10-2, the J call TRBJ2-3, with D possibly matching TRBD2 (6 bases). This CDR3 has 16 residues. Trimming took 0 bases from V and 2 from J, leaving 12 bases between them. Looked up from germline, CDR1 is WSHSY and CDR2 is SAAADI. CDR3 coding DNA: TGCGCCAGCAGTGAGTCAGGAGCGGGCTTCACAGATACGCAGTATTTT. This codes for CASSESGAGFTDTQYF.

The chain recombines TRBV11-2 with TRBJ1-4; D gene ambiguous. The ends were cut back, 2 bases at V and 5 bases at J, with 6 bases in the middle. CDR3 length: 13 amino acids. CDR1 and CDR2 (germline): SGHAT, FQNNGV. CDR3 in amino acids: CASSLSENEKLFF. CDR3 DNA sequence: TGTGCCAGCAGCTTATCTGAGAATGAAAAACTGTTTTTT.

This clonotype has more than one count but fewer than ten. This chain links TRBV6-5 with TRBJ1-5, with D possibly matching TRBD1 (5 bases). The CDR3 length is 14 residues. CDR1 and CDR2 (germline): MNHEY, SVGAGI. V was clipped by 2 bases and J by 7 bases, with 12 bases between them. CDR3 sequence (DNA): TGTGCCAGCAGTTACGGTTGGGGGAGGCAGCCCCAGCATTTT. It translates to CASSYGWGRQPQHF.

This clonotype was counted between two and nine times. This chain connects TRBV12-3 or TRBV12-4 to TRBJ1-1; TRBD1 agrees at 8 bases. V shed 6 bases and J 6 bases; nucleotides not matched to a gene: 6. The CDR3 sequence is 13 residues long. CDR3 amino acids: CASSRQGRAEAFF. The DNA for the CDR3 is TGTGCCAGCAGCAGACAGGGGCGTGCTGAAGCTTTCTTT.

This clonotype has only a few counts. The chain joins TRBV6-2 or TRBV6-3 to TRBJ2-7; D is ambiguous. Germline V gene lookup returns CDR1 MNHEY and CDR2 SVGEGT. V was pared by 6 bases and J by 0 bases, with 9 bases between. This CDR3 region has 13 residues. The CDR3 bases are TGTGCCAGCAGGGCGGCTGGCTCCTACGAGCAGTACGTC. Amino acids: CASRAAGSYEQYV.

The chain has TRBV12-5 and TRBJ1-1; D gene uncertain. Looked up from germline, CDR1 is LGHNT and CDR2 is FRNRAP. CDR3 size: 13 residues. The V end lost 6 bases, the J end lost 8 bases, and 16 bases lay between the germline ends. The CDR3 DNA follows: TGTGCTAGTGGGCCACCTACCCCCGAGGAAGCTTTCTTT. It encodes CASGPPTPEEAFF.

This clonotype has a handful of counts. The rearrangement joins TRBV12-3 or TRBV12-4 to TRBJ2-4; D may be TRBD1 (5 bases). The V end was cut by 2 bases, the J end by 1 base, with 9 bases between. The CDR3 has 15 residues. The CDR3 loop reads CASSLWGPAKNIQYF. CDR3 DNA: TGTGCCAGCAGTTTATGGGGCCCGGCCAAAAACATTCAGTACTTC.

Comments on this clonotype: The junction differs from germline at one of its ends, possibly a read error. The V call is TRBV5-6, the J call TRBJ2-1; a weak D match, TRBD2 (5 bases). The CDR3 is 16 amino acids. Germline CDR1 and CDR2: SGHDT and YYEEEE. CDR3 loop: CASSQRDRPSDNEQFF. CDR3 nucleotides: TGTGCCAGCAGCCAGAGGGATCGGCCCTCCGACAATGAGCAGTTCTTC.

The V call is TRBV3-1, the J call TRBJ2-3, with 10 positions matching TRBD2. Germline V gene lookup returns CDR1 LGHDT and CDR2 YNNKEL (reference sequence). The CDR3 runs to 15 residues. V was pared by 6 bases and J by 4 bases, with 7 bases of the junction left unmatched. The CDR3 spells CASRQRGGQADTQYF. The CDR3 region has the DNA TGTGCCAGCAGACAGCGGGGGGGCCAAGCAGATACGCAGTATTTT.

Only a few counts were recorded for this clonotype. The CDR3 loop reads CASSGAGTAKETQYF. For the CDR3, the DNA is TGTGCCAGCAGTGGAGCCGGGACAGCAAAAGAGACCCAGTACTTC. This chain links TRBV6-2 or TRBV6-3 with TRBJ2-5; 7 bases agree with TRBD1. The germline V gene has CDR1 MNHEY and CDR2 SVGEGT. J lost 3 bases, V lost 5 bases, and 9 bases had no gene match. The CDR3 runs 15 residues.

This clonotype was detected ten times or more. The chain combines TRBV7-2 with TRBJ1-5, with a tentative D call TRBD1 (5 bases). The CDR3 is made up of 17 amino acids. V was clipped by 1 base and J by 0 bases, with 13 bases between them. CDR1 is SGHTA and CDR2 is FQGNSA in the germline V gene. CDR3 sequence reads: CASSLGQGAGSNQPQHF. The CDR3 DNA follows: TGTGCCAGCAGCTTAGGTCAGGGCGCTGGTAGCAATCAGCCCCAGCATTTT. The entire variable domain, with the rest obtained from reference TRBV7-2 and TRBJ1-5, is as follows: GAGVSQSPSNKVTEKGKDVELRCDPISGHTALYWYRQSLGQGLEFLIYFQGNSAPDKSGLPSDRFSAERTGGSVSTLTIQRTQQEDSAVYLCASSLGQGAGSNQPQHFGDGTRLSIL.

This clonotype was counted a few times. The CDR3 DNA reads as TGTGCCAGCTCACTGGGACAGGGAGACGAGCAGTACGTC. Translation gives CASSLGQGDEQYV. The J gene is TRBJ2-7, the V gene TRBV18; 9 bases are a match to TRBD1. The CDR3 runs to 13 residues. Trimming at V came to 4 bases and at J to 5 bases, leaving 3 bases not matched to a gene. Germline CDR1 KGHSH, CDR2 LQKENI.